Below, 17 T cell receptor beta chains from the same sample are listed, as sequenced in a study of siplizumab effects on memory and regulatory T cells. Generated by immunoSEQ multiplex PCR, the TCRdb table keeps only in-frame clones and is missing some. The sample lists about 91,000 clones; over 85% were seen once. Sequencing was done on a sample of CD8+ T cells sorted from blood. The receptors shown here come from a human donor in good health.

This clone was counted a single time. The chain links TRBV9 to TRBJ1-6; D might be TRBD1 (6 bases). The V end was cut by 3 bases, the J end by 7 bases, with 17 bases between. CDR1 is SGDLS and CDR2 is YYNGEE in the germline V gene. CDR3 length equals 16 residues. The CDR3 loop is CASSAQSGTLNSPLHF. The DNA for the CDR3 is TGTGCCAGCAGCGCTCAATCGGGGACATTAAATTCACCCCTCCACTTT.

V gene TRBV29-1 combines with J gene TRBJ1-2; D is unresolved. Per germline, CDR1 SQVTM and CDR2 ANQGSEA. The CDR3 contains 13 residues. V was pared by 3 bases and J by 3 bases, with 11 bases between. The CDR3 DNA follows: TGCAGCGTTGAGAGGGAGGAAGACTATGGCTACACCTTC. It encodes CSVEREEDYGYTF.

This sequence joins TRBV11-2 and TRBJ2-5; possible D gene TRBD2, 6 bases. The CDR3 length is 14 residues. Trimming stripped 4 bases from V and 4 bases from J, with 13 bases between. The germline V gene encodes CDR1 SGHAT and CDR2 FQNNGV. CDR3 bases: TGTGCCAGCAGCTCGGACTACTATAGAGAGACCCAGTACTTC. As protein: CASSSDYYRETQYF.

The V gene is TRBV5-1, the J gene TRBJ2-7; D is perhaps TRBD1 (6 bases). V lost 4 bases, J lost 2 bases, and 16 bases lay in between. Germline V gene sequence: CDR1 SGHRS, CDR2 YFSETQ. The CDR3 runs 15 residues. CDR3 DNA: TGCGCCAGCAGCCTGGGGGCGGGCGTACCCTACGAGCAGTACTTC. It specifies CASSLGAGVPYEQYF.

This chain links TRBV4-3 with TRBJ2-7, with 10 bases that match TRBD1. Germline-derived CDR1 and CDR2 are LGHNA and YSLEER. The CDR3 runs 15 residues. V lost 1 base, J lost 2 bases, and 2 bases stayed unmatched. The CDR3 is CASSQAGTGAYEQYF. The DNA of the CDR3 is TGCGCCAGCAGCCAAGCCGGGACAGGGGCCTACGAGCAGTACTTC.

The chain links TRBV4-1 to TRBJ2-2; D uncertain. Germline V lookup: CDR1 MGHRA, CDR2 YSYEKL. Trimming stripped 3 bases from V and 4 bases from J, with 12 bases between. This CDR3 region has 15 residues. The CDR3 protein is CASSHQSKGTGELFF. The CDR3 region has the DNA TGCGCCAGCAGCCATCAGTCAAAGGGCACCGGGGAGCTGTTTTTT.

CDR3 region: CASGKWENTEAFF. As DNA, the CDR3 is TGTGCTAGTGGCAAATGGGAGAACACTGAAGCTTTCTTT. The chain carries TRBV12-5 and TRBJ1-1, with D unresolved. Germline lookup yields CDR1 LGHNT and CDR2 FRNRAP. This CDR3 is built from 13 residues. V was pared by 6 bases and J by 1 base, with 9 bases between. The entire variable domain, with the rest obtained from reference TRBV12-5 and TRBJ1-1, is as follows: DARVTQTPRHKVTEMGQEVTMRCQPILGHNTVFWYRQTMMQGLELLAYFRNRAPLDDSGMPKDRFSAEMPDATLATLKIQPSEPRDSAVYFCASGKWENTEAFFGQGTRLTVV.

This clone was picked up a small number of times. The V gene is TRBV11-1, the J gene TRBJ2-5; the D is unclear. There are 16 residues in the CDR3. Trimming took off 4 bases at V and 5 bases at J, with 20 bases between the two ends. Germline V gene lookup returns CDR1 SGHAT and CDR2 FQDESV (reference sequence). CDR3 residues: CASSSKGRLYGETQYF. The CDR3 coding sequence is TGTGCCAGCAGCTCTAAGGGAAGACTCTATGGGGAGACCCAGTACTTC.

CDR3: CATTHEGQFNSPLHF. The CDR3 coding sequence is TGTGCCACCACGCATGAAGGGCAGTTCAATTCACCCCTCCACTTT. V and J are TRBV5-8 and TRBJ1-6; D uncertain. The CDR3 contains 15 residues. Germline CDR1 reads SGHTS; CDR2 reads YDEGEE. Between the trimmed V and J ends, which lost 9 bases and 7 bases, there was a span of 20 bases.

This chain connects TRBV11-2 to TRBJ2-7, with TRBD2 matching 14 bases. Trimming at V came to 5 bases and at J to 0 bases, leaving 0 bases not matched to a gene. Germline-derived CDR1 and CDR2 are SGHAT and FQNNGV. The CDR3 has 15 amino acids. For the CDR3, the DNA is TGTGCCAGCAGCGGGACTAGCGGGAGCTCCTACGAGCAGTACTTC. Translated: CASSGTSGSSYEQYF.

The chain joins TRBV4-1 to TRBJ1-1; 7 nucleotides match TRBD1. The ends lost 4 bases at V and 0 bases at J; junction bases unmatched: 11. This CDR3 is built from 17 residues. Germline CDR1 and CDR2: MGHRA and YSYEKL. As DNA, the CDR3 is TGCGCCAGCAGCCGTTACCCAACGGGACAGTTGAACACTGAAGCTTTCTTT. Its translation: CASSRYPTGQLNTEAFF.

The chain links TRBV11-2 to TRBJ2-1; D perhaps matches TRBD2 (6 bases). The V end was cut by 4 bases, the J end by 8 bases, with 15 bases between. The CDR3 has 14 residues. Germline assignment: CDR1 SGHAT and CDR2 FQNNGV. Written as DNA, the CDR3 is TGTGCCAGCAGCTATGGGGACTCAGCCGATGAGCAGTTCTTC. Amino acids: CASSYGDSADEQFF.

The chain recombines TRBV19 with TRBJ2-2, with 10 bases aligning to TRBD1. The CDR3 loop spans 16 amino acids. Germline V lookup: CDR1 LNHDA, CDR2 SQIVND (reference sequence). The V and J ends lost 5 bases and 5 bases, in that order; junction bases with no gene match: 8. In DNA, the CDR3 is TGTGCCAGTAGTCCCCTGGGACAGGGGAAGACCGGGGAGCTGTTTTTT. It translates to CASSPLGQGKTGELFF.

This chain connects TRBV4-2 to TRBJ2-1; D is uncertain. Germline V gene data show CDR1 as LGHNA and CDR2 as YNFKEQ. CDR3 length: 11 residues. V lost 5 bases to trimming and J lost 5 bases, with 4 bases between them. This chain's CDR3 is CASSENNEQFF. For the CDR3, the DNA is TGTGCCAGCAGCGAAAACAATGAGCAGTTCTTC.

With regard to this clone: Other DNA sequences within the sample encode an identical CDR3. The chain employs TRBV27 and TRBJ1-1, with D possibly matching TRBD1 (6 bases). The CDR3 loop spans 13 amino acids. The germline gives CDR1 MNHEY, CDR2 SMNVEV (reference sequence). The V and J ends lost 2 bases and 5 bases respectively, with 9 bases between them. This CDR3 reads CASSLGGRTEAFF. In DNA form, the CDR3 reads TGTGCCAGCAGTTTAGGGGGCCGAACTGAAGCTTTCTTT.

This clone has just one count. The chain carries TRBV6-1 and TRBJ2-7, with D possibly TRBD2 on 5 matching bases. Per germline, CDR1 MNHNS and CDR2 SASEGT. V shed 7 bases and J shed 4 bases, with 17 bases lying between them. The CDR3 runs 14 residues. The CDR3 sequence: CASTLGRESYEQYF. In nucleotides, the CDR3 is TGTGCCAGCACCCTCGGTAGGGAGTCATACGAGCAGTACTTC.

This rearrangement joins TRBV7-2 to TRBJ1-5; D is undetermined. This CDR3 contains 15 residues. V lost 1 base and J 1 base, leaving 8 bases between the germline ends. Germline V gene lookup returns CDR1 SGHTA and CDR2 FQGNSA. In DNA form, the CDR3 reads TGTGCCAGCAGCTTAGAGCTAGGGAGCAATCAGCCCCAGCATTTT. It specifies CASSLELGSNQPQHF. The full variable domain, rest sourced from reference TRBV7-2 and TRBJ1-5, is GAGVSQSPSNKVTEKGKDVELRCDPISGHTALYWYRQSLGQGLEFLIYFQGNSAPDKSGLPSDRFSAERTGGSVSTLTIQRTQQEDSAVYLCASSLELGSNQPQHFGDGTRLSIL.